The sequence of this T cell receptor beta chain was determined in a study of early T cells in non-severe SARS-CoV-2 infection (dated by TCRdb to the early 2020s). With respect to the entire study: Bulk RNA from unsorted whole blood was used for TCR sequencing, so alpha and beta chains could not be paired. The research as a whole found: Matching against VDJdb was skewed toward anti-spike CD8 responses, likely underestimated virus-specific expansions, and missed private and CD4 specificities.

This clonotype has only a few counts. Its cognate antigen has yet to be identified. Per-base quality was not reported, and no clone a single base away is much larger than it. In the germline V gene, CDR1 corresponds to SGDLS and CDR2 to YYNGEE. Counted from cysteine to phenylalanine, this CDR3 has 14 amino acids. Only CDR3 DNA remains: 42 bases, in frame from the first base. The trim is 0 bases for V and 2 bases for J, with a gap of 8 bases between the germline ends. Library prep was done by 5' RACE. Instrument used: NextSeq 500. In the TCR library protocol, unique molecular identifiers were attached to individual cDNA molecules to correct for PCR bias and sequencing error. Both TCR alpha and beta chains were sequenced, and tight co-correlation was observed between alpha and beta sequence abundances in each sample. On the study's bioinformatics: Decombinator V4 was used to annotate the V gene, J gene and CDR3 of the TCR sequences. Expanded TCRs were defined as changing significantly between any two time points under a Poisson model with p below 0.0001. TCR abundances were normalised to the total number of TCRs sequenced in each sample and reported as counts per million. MAIT TCRs were defined by TRAV1-2 paired with TRAJ12, TRAJ20 or TRAJ33, and iNKT TCRs by TRAV10 paired with TRAJ18. A search of VDJdb, accessed on 1 November 2021, was run for TCRs annotated to CMV, EBV and SARS-CoV-2, with TCRs annotated for multiple antigens excluded. TCRdb reran the public reads through fastp at Q25 and MiXCR, keeping productive beta chains. When rows share a CDR3 protein, they turn into one entry using the most common DNA and genes. TCRdb assigned the V and J calls; the authors' analysis was not used. The sample profile shows under 70,000 distinct CDR3 sequences; approximately 6.1% of them were found once. Together, the top ten hold 3% to 3.5% of the sample.

A case-control design nested within a healthcare worker cohort in London, UK, was used, with weekly nasopharyngeal swab PCR tests and blood sampling performed. Healthcare workers were recruited between 23 and 31 March 2020, during the week of the UK lockdown, and were followed weekly for up to roughly 16 weeks. Sample: whole blood, taken at baseline. The V and J segments used are TRBV9 and TRBJ2-5; TRBD2 is a weak D gene call, 5 bases matching. This sequence was found in an adult who was a healthcare worker with PCR-confirmed SARS-CoV-2 infection or an uninfected control (not recorded which). The CDR3: CASSVGRAQETQYF. The DNA sequence is TGTGCCAGCAGCGTAGGGCGGGCGCAAGAGACCCAGTACTTC. Outside the CDR3, residues come from the reference TRBV9 and TRBJ2-5 proteins, so the full variable domain is: DSGVTQTPKHLITATGQRVTLRCSPRSGDLSVYWYQQSLDQGLQFLIQYYNGEERAKGNILERFSAQQFPDLHSELNLSSLELGDSALYFCASSVGRAQETQYFGPGTRLLVL.